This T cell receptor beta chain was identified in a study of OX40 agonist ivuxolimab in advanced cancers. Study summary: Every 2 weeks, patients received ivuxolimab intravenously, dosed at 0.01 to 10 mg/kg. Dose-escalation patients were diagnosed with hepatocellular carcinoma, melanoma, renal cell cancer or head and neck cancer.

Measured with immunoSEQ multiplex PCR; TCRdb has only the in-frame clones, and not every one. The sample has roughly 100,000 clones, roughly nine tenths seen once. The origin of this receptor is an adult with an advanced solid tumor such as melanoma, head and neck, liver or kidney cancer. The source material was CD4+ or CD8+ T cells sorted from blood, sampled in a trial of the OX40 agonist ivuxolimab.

This CDR3 is CSARGSYEQYF. The CDR3 nucleotides are TGCAGTGCTAGAGGGTCCTACGAGCAGTACTTC. The chain uses TRBV20-1 and TRBJ2-7; D remains ambiguous. This CDR3 spans 11 amino acids. The V gene lost 1 base and the J gene lost 1 base, with 2 bases spanning the gap. Germline CDR1 DFQATT, CDR2 SNEGSKA (reference sequence).